This T cell receptor (beta chain) is drawn from a study of CD8 T cell repertoires and HIV-1 epitope variants. The overall study: Controls included no peptide, Ebola AY9 epitope, and a CMV, EBV, flu pool. The study's findings and limits: The assay identified only TCR beta chains of antigen-proliferating T cells. No clonotypes responded to the TAALDMSHF plasma variant; several recognized KF9, one HW9.

Sequenced by immunoSEQ multiplex PCR; TCRdb stores in-frame clones only, minus some. The top ten hold about 38% of the sample, which has over 5,500 clones, 64% seen once. Trimming stripped 6 bases from V and 3 bases from J, with 12 bases between. CDR1 and CDR2 (germline): MNHNY, SVGAGI (reference sequence). The CDR3 contains 13 residues. This clone was picked up a small number of times. Its antigen is unknown. The sequence derives from a male donor with HIV. The rearrangement uses TRBV6-6 and TRBJ2-7; D is tentatively TRBD1 or TRBD2 (5 bases each). Sequences were obtained from cultured CD8+ T cells derived from PBMCs. In DNA, the CDR3 is TGTGCCAGCAGACCTATTGGGGGCTACGAGCAGTACTTC. Its protein product is CASRPIGGYEQYF.